A selection of T cell receptor beta chains follows, all from one sample in a study of blood T cells in healthy people across ages. Using its own MiXCR run on the 5' RACE reads, TCRdb lists one record per CDR3 protein. Here the sample spans 1.5 million to 2 million distinct CDR3 sequences, around half being singletons. Sequences were obtained from blood. The receptor source for this set is a woman aged 40 to 50 in good health. CDR3s include the opening cysteine and the closing phenylalanine or tryptophan. The order of the fields is J gene, clone size, V gene, D gene, CDR3 protein, CDR3 DNA. A D gene is named only where the DNA matches it firmly. Some rows mark clone size as missing; the rest say once, few, many or name a class of expanded clone.

J gene: TRBJ1-2; clone size: .; V gene: TRBV24-1; D gene: .; CDR3 protein: CATSEGGQSYGYTF; CDR3 DNA: TGTGCCACCAGTGAGGGGGGACAAAGCTATGGCTACACCTTC
J gene: TRBJ2-3; clone size: .; V gene: TRBV7-8; D gene: TRBD2; CDR3 protein: CASSLVAGGITDTQYF; CDR3 DNA: TGTGCCAGCAGCTTAGTAGCGGGGGGAATCACAGATACGCAGTATTTT
J gene: TRBJ2-1; clone size: .; V gene: TRBV29-1; D gene: .; CDR3 protein: CSVWDYNEQFF; CDR3 DNA: TGCAGCGTTTGGGACTACAATGAGCAGTTCTTC
J gene: TRBJ2-3; clone size: few; V gene: TRBV9; D gene: TRBD1; CDR3 protein: CASASGTVITDTQYF; CDR3 DNA: TGTGCCAGCGCCTCCGGGACAGTGATCACAGATACGCAGTATTTT
J gene: TRBJ1-2; clone size: .; V gene: TRBV29-1; D gene: TRBD1; CDR3 protein: CSVEGQGMDYGYTF; CDR3 DNA: TGCAGCGTTGAAGGACAGGGGATGGACTATGGCTACACCTTC
J gene: TRBJ2-5; clone size: few; V gene: TRBV20-1; D gene: .; CDR3 protein: CSGVVGQTQYF; CDR3 DNA: TGCAGTGGGGTGGTTGGGCAGACCCAGTACTTC
J gene: TRBJ2-5; clone size: .; V gene: TRBV21-1; D gene: .; CDR3 protein: CASSKVYREKETQYF; CDR3 DNA: TGTGCCAGCAGCAAAGTTTACAGGGAGAAAGAGACCCAGTACTTC
J gene: TRBJ2-6; clone size: once; V gene: TRBV11-2; D gene: .; CDR3 protein: CASSHPISTGQPSSGAYVLTF; CDR3 DNA: TGTGCCAGCAGCCACCCGATTAGTACCGGACAGCCGAGCTCTGGGGCCTACGTCCTGACTTTC
J gene: TRBJ2-1; clone size: .; V gene: TRBV5-1; D gene: .; CDR3 protein: CASTLTGVPPNNEQFF; CDR3 DNA: TGCGCCAGCACCCTTACGGGGGTGCCACCTAACAATGAGCAGTTCTTC
J gene: TRBJ2-5; clone size: .; V gene: TRBV9; D gene: TRBD2; CDR3 protein: CASSEIAGGPSETQYF; CDR3 DNA: TGTGCCAGCAGCGAAATAGCGGGGGGGCCGTCAGAGACCCAGTACTTC
J gene: TRBJ2-5; clone size: .; V gene: TRBV28; D gene: TRBD2; CDR3 protein: CASSSLTSGGAETQYF; CDR3 DNA: TGTGCCAGCAGTTCACTGACTAGCGGGGGGGCTGAGACCCAGTACTTC
J gene: TRBJ2-2; clone size: .; V gene: TRBV10-3; D gene: .; CDR3 protein: CAIRAQGGTGELFF; CDR3 DNA: TGTGCCATCAGGGCTCAGGGTGGCACCGGGGAGCTGTTTTTT
J gene: TRBJ2-4; clone size: .; V gene: TRBV4-2; D gene: TRBD2; CDR3 protein: CASSTTLAGGPQNIQYF; CDR3 DNA: TGTGCCAGCAGCACGACTTTAGCGGGGGGGCCTCAAAACATTCAGTACTTC
J gene: TRBJ2-3; clone size: few; V gene: TRBV20-1; D gene: .; CDR3 protein: CSALQRAHTDTQYF; CDR3 DNA: TGCAGTGCTCTCCAGAGGGCCCACACAGATACGCAGTATTTT
J gene: TRBJ2-1; clone size: .; V gene: TRBV2; D gene: TRBD2; CDR3 protein: CASSSGLAAPDNEQFF; CDR3 DNA: TGTGCCAGCAGCTCGGGACTAGCGGCACCCGACAATGAGCAGTTCTTC
J gene: TRBJ2-7; clone size: few; V gene: TRBV14; D gene: .; CDR3 protein: CASSHAGYSGDPPNLYEQYF; CDR3 DNA: TGTGCCAGCAGCCACGCCGGGTATAGCGGAGACCCCCCGAACCTTTACGAGCAGTACTTC
J gene: TRBJ1-5; clone size: .; V gene: TRBV6-5; D gene: TRBD1; CDR3 protein: CASRGQGINQPQHF; CDR3 DNA: TGTGCCAGCAGGGGACAGGGGATCAATCAGCCCCAGCATTTT
J gene: TRBJ1-6; clone size: once; V gene: TRBV20-1; D gene: .; CDR3 protein: CSAQQHLPGEYNSPLHF; CDR3 DNA: TGCAGTGCACAACAGCACCTCCCAGGGGAATATAATTCACCCCTCCACTTT
J gene: TRBJ2-5; clone size: .; V gene: TRBV6-2/TRBV6-3; D gene: TRBD1; CDR3 protein: CASRPSLIRDSKEQYF; CDR3 DNA: TGTGCCAGCAGACCCAGCCTAATACGGGACAGTAAAGAGCAGTACTTC
J gene: TRBJ1-4; clone size: .; V gene: TRBV10-3; D gene: TRBD1; CDR3 protein: CAISGQGGEKLFF; CDR3 DNA: TGTGCCATCAGTGGACAGGGTGGTGAAAAACTGTTTTTT
J gene: TRBJ2-3; clone size: few; V gene: TRBV18; D gene: .; CDR3 protein: CASSPIVLYTDTQYF; CDR3 DNA: TGTGCCAGCTCACCTATAGTACTGTACACAGATACGCAGTATTTT
J gene: TRBJ2-3; clone size: .; V gene: TRBV5-1; D gene: .; CDR3 protein: CASSGAATSTDTQYF; CDR3 DNA: TGCGCCAGCAGTGGGGCCGCGACTAGCACAGATACGCAGTATTTT
J gene: TRBJ2-1; clone size: .; V gene: TRBV7-2; D gene: TRBD2; CDR3 protein: CASSLPGLAGRDEQFF; CDR3 DNA: TGTGCCAGCAGCTTACCGGGACTAGCGGGGAGAGATGAGCAGTTCTTC
J gene: TRBJ2-7; clone size: few; V gene: TRBV20-1; D gene: .; CDR3 protein: CSARETGSTRTGYEQYF; CDR3 DNA: TGCAGTGCTAGAGAGACTGGGTCGACAAGGACGGGATACGAGCAGTACTTC
J gene: TRBJ1-4; clone size: few; V gene: TRBV7-2; D gene: .; CDR3 protein: CASSLTAARANEKLFF; CDR3 DNA: TGTGCCAGCAGCTTAACGGCGGCCAGAGCTAATGAAAAACTGTTTTTT
J gene: TRBJ2-1; clone size: .; V gene: TRBV29-1; D gene: TRBD2; CDR3 protein: CSVEGGLAGFSYDEQFF; CDR3 DNA: TGCAGCGTTGAAGGGGGTCTAGCGGGATTCTCCTACGATGAGCAGTTCTTC
J gene: TRBJ2-7; clone size: .; V gene: TRBV6-1; D gene: .; CDR3 protein: CANSERAARSYEQYF; CDR3 DNA: TGTGCCAACAGTGAACGGGCAGCTCGCTCCTACGAGCAGTACTTC
J gene: TRBJ2-3; clone size: .; V gene: TRBV5-1; D gene: TRBD2; CDR3 protein: CASSSYLLAGASTDTQYF; CDR3 DNA: TGCGCCAGCAGCTCCTATTTACTAGCGGGGGCTAGCACAGATACGCAGTATTTT
J gene: TRBJ1-6; clone size: few; V gene: TRBV4-1; D gene: TRBD1; CDR3 protein: CASSQSRDRTSPLHF; CDR3 DNA: TGCGCCAGCAGCCAAAGCCGGGACAGGACTTCACCCCTCCACTTT
J gene: TRBJ2-3; clone size: .; V gene: TRBV12-3/TRBV12-4; D gene: .; CDR3 protein: CASSPFKGGVLSTDTQYF; CDR3 DNA: TGTGCCAGCAGTCCGTTTAAGGGGGGCGTTTTAAGCACAGATACGCAGTATTTT
J gene: TRBJ1-1; clone size: few; V gene: TRBV7-9; D gene: TRBD1; CDR3 protein: CASSSRQGANTEAFF; CDR3 DNA: TGTGCCAGCAGCTCCCGACAGGGAGCGAACACTGAAGCTTTCTTT
J gene: TRBJ2-1; clone size: .; V gene: TRBV29-1; D gene: .; CDR3 protein: CSVGQINEQFF; CDR3 DNA: TGCAGCGTTGGCCAGATCAATGAGCAGTTCTTC
J gene: TRBJ2-1; clone size: .; V gene: TRBV2; D gene: .; CDR3 protein: CASSASQINYNEQFF; CDR3 DNA: TGTGCCAGCAGTGCGTCTCAGATAAACTACAATGAGCAGTTCTTC
J gene: TRBJ2-7; clone size: .; V gene: TRBV6-2/TRBV6-3; D gene: .; CDR3 protein: CASTDLSSYEQYF; CDR3 DNA: TGTGCCAGCACGGACCTGAGCTCCTACGAGCAGTACTTC
J gene: TRBJ2-7; clone size: many; V gene: TRBV6-5; D gene: .; CDR3 protein: CASSSYSYEQYF; CDR3 DNA: TGTGCCAGCAGTTCTTACTCCTACGAGCAGTACTTC
J gene: TRBJ2-5; clone size: .; V gene: TRBV4-1; D gene: .; CDR3 protein: CASSQDNVLETQYF; CDR3 DNA: TGCGCCAGCAGCCAAGATAATGTCCTGGAGACCCAGTACTTC
J gene: TRBJ1-1; clone size: .; V gene: TRBV3-1; D gene: .; CDR3 protein: CASSQGIPGTEAFF; CDR3 DNA: TGTGCCAGCAGCCAAGGTATACCGGGGACTGAAGCTTTCTTT
J gene: TRBJ2-5; clone size: once; V gene: TRBV11-2; D gene: TRBD1; CDR3 protein: CASRRPGQGDGDTQYF; CDR3 DNA: TGTGCCAGCAGGAGACCGGGACAGGGGGACGGTGATACCCAGTACTTC
J gene: TRBJ1-2; clone size: .; V gene: TRBV20-1; D gene: TRBD1; CDR3 protein: CSAIHGTGGHGYTF; CDR3 DNA: TGCAGTGCCATACATGGGACAGGGGGCCATGGCTACACCTTC
J gene: TRBJ2-5; clone size: .; V gene: TRBV6-2/TRBV6-3; D gene: TRBD1; CDR3 protein: CASRINTGVQTQYF; CDR3 DNA: TGTGCCAGCAGGATAAATACAGGGGTCCAGACCCAGTACTTC
J gene: TRBJ2-6; clone size: few; V gene: TRBV27; D gene: TRBD2; CDR3 protein: CASSLRGTSGRGVLTF; CDR3 DNA: TGTGCCAGCAGCCTCAGGGGGACTAGCGGGAGAGGCGTCCTGACTTTC
J gene: TRBJ2-5; clone size: few; V gene: TRBV29-1; D gene: TRBD1; CDR3 protein: CSGRGQGAGETQYF; CDR3 DNA: TGCAGCGGCCGTGGACAGGGGGCAGGAGAGACCCAGTACTTC
J gene: TRBJ2-3; clone size: .; V gene: TRBV7-9; D gene: TRBD2; CDR3 protein: CASSLDGGGKQYF; CDR3 DNA: TGTGCCAGCAGCTTAGATGGCGGGGGTAAGCAGTATTTT
J gene: TRBJ1-2; clone size: few; V gene: TRBV12-3/TRBV12-4; D gene: .; CDR3 protein: CASSSLRSHGYTF; CDR3 DNA: TGTGCCAGCAGCAGTCTTCGAAGTCATGGCTACACCTTC
J gene: TRBJ1-2; clone size: .; V gene: TRBV6-5; D gene: .; CDR3 protein: CASRPPGDYYGYTF; CDR3 DNA: TGTGCCAGCAGGCCCCCAGGGGACTACTATGGCTACACCTTC
J gene: TRBJ2-6; clone size: few; V gene: TRBV29-1; D gene: .; CDR3 protein: CSVGGPGPSGANVLTF; CDR3 DNA: TGCAGCGTTGGGGGTCCAGGGCCCTCTGGGGCCAACGTCCTGACTTTC
J gene: TRBJ2-7; clone size: .; V gene: TRBV7-2; D gene: .; CDR3 protein: CASSLVSLSSYEQYF; CDR3 DNA: TGTGCCAGCAGCTTAGTTTCTCTGAGCTCCTACGAGCAGTACTTC
J gene: TRBJ2-1; clone size: .; V gene: TRBV5-1; D gene: .; CDR3 protein: CASLGGPYNEQFF; CDR3 DNA: TGCGCCAGCCTGGGGGGCCCCTACAATGAGCAGTTCTTC
J gene: TRBJ2-5; clone size: .; V gene: TRBV6-1; D gene: TRBD1; CDR3 protein: CASSEQTGFHETQYF; CDR3 DNA: TGTGCCAGCAGTGAACAGACAGGGTTCCACGAGACCCAGTACTTC
J gene: TRBJ1-2; clone size: .; V gene: TRBV15; D gene: TRBD1; CDR3 protein: CATSDLTGVLTF; CDR3 DNA: TGTGCCACCAGCGACCTAACAGGGGTTCTCACCTTC
J gene: TRBJ2-5; clone size: .; V gene: TRBV6-6; D gene: TRBD2; CDR3 protein: CASSYSGLGGRLETQYF; CDR3 DNA: TGTGCCAGCAGTTACTCGGGACTAGGAGGGCGCTTAGAGACCCAGTACTTC
J gene: TRBJ2-3; clone size: .; V gene: TRBV7-2; D gene: TRBD2; CDR3 protein: CASSLGGRGAGSQYF; CDR3 DNA: TGTGCCAGCAGCTTAGGGGGGCGGGGGGCCGGTTCGCAGTATTTT
J gene: TRBJ2-7; clone size: .; V gene: TRBV6-1; D gene: TRBD2; CDR3 protein: CASRDGTSGGAEQYF; CDR3 DNA: TGTGCCAGCAGGGACGGGACTAGCGGGGGGGCCGAGCAGTACTTC